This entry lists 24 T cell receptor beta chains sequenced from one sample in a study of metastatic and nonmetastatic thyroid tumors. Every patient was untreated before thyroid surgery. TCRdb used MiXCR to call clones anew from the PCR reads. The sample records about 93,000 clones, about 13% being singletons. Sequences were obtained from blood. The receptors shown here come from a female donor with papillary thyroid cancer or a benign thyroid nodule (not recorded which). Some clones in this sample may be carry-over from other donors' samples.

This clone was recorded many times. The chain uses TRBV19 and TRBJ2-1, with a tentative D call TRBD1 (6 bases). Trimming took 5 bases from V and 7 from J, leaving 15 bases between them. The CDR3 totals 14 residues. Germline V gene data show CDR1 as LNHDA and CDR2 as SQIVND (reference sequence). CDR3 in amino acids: CASSGYRVLNEQFF. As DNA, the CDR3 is TGTGCCAGTAGTGGATACAGGGTTTTGAATGAGCAGTTCTTC.

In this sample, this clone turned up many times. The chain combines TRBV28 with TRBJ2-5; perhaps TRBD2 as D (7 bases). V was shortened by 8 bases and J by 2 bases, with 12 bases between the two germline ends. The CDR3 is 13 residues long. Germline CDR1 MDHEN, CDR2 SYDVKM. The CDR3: CASLGGGQETQYF. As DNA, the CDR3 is TGTGCCAGCTTGGGAGGGGGGCAAGAGACCCAGTACTTC.

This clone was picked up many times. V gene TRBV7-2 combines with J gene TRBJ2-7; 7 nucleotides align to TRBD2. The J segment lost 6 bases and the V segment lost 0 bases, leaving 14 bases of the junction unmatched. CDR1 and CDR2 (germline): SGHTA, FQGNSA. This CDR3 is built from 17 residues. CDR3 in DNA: TGTGCCAGCAGCTTAGCGGGGGGGATGACTAGAACTATCGAGCAGTACTTC. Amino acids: CASSLAGGMTRTIEQYF.

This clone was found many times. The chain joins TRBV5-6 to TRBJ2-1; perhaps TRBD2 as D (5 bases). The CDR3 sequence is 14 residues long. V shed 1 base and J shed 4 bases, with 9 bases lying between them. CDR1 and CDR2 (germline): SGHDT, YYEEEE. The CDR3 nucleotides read TGTGCCAGCAGCTTGCGTCGGGGTTACAATGAGCAGTTCTTC. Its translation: CASSLRRGYNEQFF.

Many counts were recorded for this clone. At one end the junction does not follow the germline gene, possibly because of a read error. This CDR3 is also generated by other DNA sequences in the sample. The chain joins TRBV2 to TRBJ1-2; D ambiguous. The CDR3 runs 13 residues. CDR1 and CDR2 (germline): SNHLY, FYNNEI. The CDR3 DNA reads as TGTGCCAGCAGTGAAGTCCAGGCCGATGGTTACACCTTC. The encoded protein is CASSEVQADGYTF.

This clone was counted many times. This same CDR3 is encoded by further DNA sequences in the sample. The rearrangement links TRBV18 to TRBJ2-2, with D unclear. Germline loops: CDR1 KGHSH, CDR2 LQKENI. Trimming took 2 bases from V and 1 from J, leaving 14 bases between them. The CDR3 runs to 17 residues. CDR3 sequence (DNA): TGTGCCAGCTCACCATATACCGATGCGGTGAACACCGGGGAGCTGTTTTTT. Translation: CASSPYTDAVNTGELFF.

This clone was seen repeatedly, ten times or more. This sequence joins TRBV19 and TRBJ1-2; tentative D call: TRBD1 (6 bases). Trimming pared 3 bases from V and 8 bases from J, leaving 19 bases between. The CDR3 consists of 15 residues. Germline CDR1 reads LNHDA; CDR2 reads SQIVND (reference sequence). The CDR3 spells CASSMIGGAVTGYTF. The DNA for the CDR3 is TGTGCCAGTAGTATGATCGGGGGGGCCGTTACCGGCTACACCTTC.

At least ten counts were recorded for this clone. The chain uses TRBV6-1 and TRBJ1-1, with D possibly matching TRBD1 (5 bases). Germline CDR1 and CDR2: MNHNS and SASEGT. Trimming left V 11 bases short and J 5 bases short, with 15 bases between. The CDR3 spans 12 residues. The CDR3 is CAGRDVTTEAFF. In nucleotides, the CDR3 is TGTGCCGGCCGGGACGTGACTACTGAAGCTTTCTTT.

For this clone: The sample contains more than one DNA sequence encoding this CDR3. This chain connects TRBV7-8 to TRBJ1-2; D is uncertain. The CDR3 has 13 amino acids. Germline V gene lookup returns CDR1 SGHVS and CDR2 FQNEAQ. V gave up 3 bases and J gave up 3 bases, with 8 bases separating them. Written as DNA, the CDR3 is TGTGCCAGCAGCTTCACCTCGGACTATGGCTACACCTTC. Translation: CASSFTSDYGYTF.

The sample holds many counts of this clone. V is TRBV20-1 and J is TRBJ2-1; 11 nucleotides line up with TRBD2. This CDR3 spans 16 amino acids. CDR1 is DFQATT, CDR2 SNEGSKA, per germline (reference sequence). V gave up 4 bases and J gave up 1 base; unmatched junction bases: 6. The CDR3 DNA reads TGCAGTGCTAACCCTGTAGCGGGGGGGTCCTACAATGAGCAGTTCTTC. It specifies CSANPVAGGSYNEQFF.

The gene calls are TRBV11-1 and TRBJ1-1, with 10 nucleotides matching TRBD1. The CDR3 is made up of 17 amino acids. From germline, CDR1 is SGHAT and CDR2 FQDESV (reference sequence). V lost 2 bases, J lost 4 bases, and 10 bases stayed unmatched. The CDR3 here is CASSLFGTGALFTEAFF. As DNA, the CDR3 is TGTGCCAGCAGCTTATTCGGGACAGGGGCCCTTTTCACTGAAGCTTTCTTT.

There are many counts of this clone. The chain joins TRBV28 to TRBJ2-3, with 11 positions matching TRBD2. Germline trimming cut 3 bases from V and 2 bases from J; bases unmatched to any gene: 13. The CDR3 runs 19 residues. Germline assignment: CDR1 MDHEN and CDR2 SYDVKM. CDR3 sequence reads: CASSLSLAGGERFTDTQYF. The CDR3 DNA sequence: TGTGCCAGCAGTTTGTCCCTAGCGGGAGGAGAGCGGTTCACAGATACGCAGTATTTT.

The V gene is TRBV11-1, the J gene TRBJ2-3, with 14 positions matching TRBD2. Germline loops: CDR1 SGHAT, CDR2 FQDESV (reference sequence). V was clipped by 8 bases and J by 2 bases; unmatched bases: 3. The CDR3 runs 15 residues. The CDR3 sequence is CASWGLAGDTDTQYF. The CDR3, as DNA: TGTGCCAGCTGGGGACTAGCGGGGGACACAGATACGCAGTATTTT.

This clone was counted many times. The CDR3 bases are TGTGCCAGCAGCTTGGTGACCAGGGATCCTGAAGCTTTCTTT. Residues: CASSLVTRDPEAFF. The V gene is TRBV5-6, the J gene TRBJ1-1; possibly TRBD1 for D (5 bases). CDR1 and CDR2 from the germline V gene are SGHDT and YYEEEE. The length of the CDR3 is 14 residues. Trimming removed 0 bases from V and 6 bases from J, with 12 bases in between.

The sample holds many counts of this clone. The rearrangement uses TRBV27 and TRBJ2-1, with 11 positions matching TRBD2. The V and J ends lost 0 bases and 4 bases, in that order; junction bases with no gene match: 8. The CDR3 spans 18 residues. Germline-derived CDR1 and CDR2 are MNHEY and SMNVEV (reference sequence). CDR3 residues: CASSLSVAGGGAYNEQFF. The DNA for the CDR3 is TGTGCCAGCAGTTTATCGGTAGCGGGAGGGGGAGCATACAATGAGCAGTTCTTC.

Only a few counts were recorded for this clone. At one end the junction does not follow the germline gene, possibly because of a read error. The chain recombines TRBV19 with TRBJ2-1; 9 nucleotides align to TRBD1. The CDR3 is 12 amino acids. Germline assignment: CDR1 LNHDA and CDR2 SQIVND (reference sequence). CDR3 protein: CAGRDRAAEQFF. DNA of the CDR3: TGTGCCGGTAGGGACAGGGCGGCAGAGCAGTTCTTC. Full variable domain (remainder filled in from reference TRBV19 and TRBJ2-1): DGGITQSPKYLFRKEGQNVTLSCEQNLNHDAMYWYRQDPGQGLRLIYYSQIVNDFQKGDIAEGYSVSREKKESFPLTVTSAQKNPTAFYLCAGRDRAAEQFFGPGTRLTVL.

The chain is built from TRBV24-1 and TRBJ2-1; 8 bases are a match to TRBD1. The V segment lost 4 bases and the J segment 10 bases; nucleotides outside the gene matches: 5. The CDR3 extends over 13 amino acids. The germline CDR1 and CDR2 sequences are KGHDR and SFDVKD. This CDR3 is CATSEPGGSEQFF. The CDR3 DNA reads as TGTGCCACCAGTGAGCCAGGGGGCAGCGAGCAGTTCTTC.

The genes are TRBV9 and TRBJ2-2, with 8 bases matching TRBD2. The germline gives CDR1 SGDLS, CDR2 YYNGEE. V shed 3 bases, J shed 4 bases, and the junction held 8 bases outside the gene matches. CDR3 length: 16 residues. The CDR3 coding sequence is TGTGCCAGCAGCGAGGCGGGAGGCGAGGGCACCGGGGAGCTGTTTTTT. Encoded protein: CASSEAGGEGTGELFF.

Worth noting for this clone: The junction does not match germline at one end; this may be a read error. CDR3 bases: TGTGCCAGCAGCTCCTCTAGCGGCGGCTTC. Protein product: CASSSSSGGF. The V gene is TRBV9, the J gene TRBJ2-6; 7 bases map to TRBD2. The germline V gene has CDR1 SGDLS and CDR2 YYNGEE. The CDR3 runs to 10 residues.

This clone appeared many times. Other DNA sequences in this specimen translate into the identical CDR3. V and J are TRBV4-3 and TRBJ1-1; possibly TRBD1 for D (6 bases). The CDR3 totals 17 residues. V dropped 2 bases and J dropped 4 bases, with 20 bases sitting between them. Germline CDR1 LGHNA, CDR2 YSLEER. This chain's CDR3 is CASSQSPASGAGTEAFF. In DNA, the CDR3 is TGCGCCAGCAGCCAATCCCCCGCGTCGGGGGCGGGCACTGAAGCTTTCTTT.

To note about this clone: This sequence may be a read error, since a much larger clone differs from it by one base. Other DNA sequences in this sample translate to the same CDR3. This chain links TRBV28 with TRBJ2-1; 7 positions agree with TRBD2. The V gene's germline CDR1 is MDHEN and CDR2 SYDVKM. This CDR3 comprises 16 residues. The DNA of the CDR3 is TGTGCCAGCAGTCCGGGGGGAGGGTATATCCACAATGAGCAGTTCTTT. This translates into CASSPGGGYIHNEQFF.

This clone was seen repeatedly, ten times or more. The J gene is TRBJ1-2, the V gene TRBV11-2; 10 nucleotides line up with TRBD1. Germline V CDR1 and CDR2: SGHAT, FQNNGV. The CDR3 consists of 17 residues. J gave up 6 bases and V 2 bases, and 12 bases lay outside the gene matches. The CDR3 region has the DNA TGTGCCAGCAGCTTACAAAGTACTACGACAGGGGGCAATGGCTACACCTTC. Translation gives CASSLQSTTTGGNGYTF.

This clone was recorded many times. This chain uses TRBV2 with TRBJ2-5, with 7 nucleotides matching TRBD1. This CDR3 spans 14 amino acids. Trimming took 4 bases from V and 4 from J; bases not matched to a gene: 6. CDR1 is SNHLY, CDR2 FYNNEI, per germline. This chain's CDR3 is CASSVDRVGETQYF. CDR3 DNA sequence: TGTGCCAGCAGTGTCGACAGGGTGGGAGAGACCCAGTACTTC.

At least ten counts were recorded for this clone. The CDR3 sequence is CSARGGAGGQPQHF. The CDR3 coding sequence is TGCAGTGCTAGAGGGGGGGCAGGAGGTCAGCCCCAGCATTTT. The chain uses TRBV20-1 and TRBJ1-5, with D perhaps TRBD1 (6 bases). Trimming took 1 base from V and 6 from J, leaving 13 bases between them. From germline, CDR1 is DFQATT and CDR2 SNEGSKA (reference sequence). The CDR3 consists of 14 residues.